A single sample gave rise to the 3 T cell receptor beta chains below, sequenced in a study of cytomegalovirus exposure and HLA in healthy donors. Use of 60 Vbeta and 13 Jbeta primers characterized the PCR. The assay was immunoSEQ multiplex PCR, and TCRdb's table has in-frame clones only and misses some. The table has around 150,000 clones, roughly 87% seen once. The specimen sequenced was PBMCs. These receptors were collected from a man aged 50 to 59 in good health and CMV-seropositive.

The chain links TRBV6-6 to TRBJ1-2, with 8 bases aligning to TRBD1. Trimming cost V 6 bases and J 7 bases; bases outside gene matches: 4. This CDR3 spans 12 amino acids. Germline CDR1 reads MNHNY; CDR2 reads SVGAGI (reference sequence). For the CDR3, the DNA is TGTGCCAGCAGACAGGGGGAGGGTGGCTACACCTTC. Translation gives CASRQGEGGYTF.

CDR3 sequence: CASTFMTQGALNTGELFF. CDR3 in DNA: TGTGCCAGCACCTTCATGACTCAGGGGGCTTTGAACACCGGGGAGCTGTTTTTT. The chain recombines TRBV7-9 with TRBJ2-2, with 8 bases identical to TRBD1. The CDR3 totals 18 residues. The germline V gene encodes CDR1 SEHNR and CDR2 FQNEAQ (reference sequence). V lost 7 bases and J lost 1; bases outside the gene matches: 14.

The chain has TRBV29-1 and TRBJ2-2; 7 positions match TRBD1. CDR1 and CDR2 (germline): SQVTM, ANQGSEA. The CDR3 spans 17 residues. The CDR3 nucleotides are TGCTGCGCAGCGTTGAAACGAAGGACAGGGAACACCGGGGAGCTGTTTTTT. Translation gives CCAALKRRTGNTGELFF.